This T cell receptor (beta chain) was sequenced during a study of cytomegalovirus exposure and HLA in healthy donors. Points from the study as a whole: V segments that were indistinguishable, TRBV6-2 and TRBV6-3 among them, were omitted from analysis. Among TCR beta chains, those listed as cytomegalovirus-associated numbered more than 150. CMV serostatus was the only immune exposure information that was available.

The CDR3 is 14 amino acids. Trimming shortened V by 2 bases and J by 5 bases, and 13 bases separated the two germline ends. Germline CDR1 is MNHEY and CDR2 is SVGAGI. The PCR employed 60 Vbeta primers together with 13 Jbeta primers. Profiled with immunoSEQ multiplex PCR; TCRdb holds only in-frame clones, not every one. This table holds roughly 190,000 clones, 81% found once. Comments on this clone: Its antigen is unidentified.

The specimen was PBMCs. This receptor was taken from a man younger than 35 in good health and CMV-seronegative. The chain couples TRBV6-5 to TRBJ2-7; a possible D gene is TRBD1 (5 bases). The CDR3: CASSYGAGNHEQYF. The CDR3 DNA follows: TGTGCCAGCAGTTACGGGGCAGGGAACCACGAGCAGTACTTC.